The source of this T cell receptor (beta chain) is a study of glioma-infiltrating T cells. Whole-study context: Glioma patients had dexamethasone for six or fewer days before surgery. General observations from the study: Above-expected tissue-blood divergence occurred in all gliomas, most in low-grade ones. Shared blood CDR3 signature motifs marked patients with low tissue-blood divergence.

The iRepertoire nested amplicon-rescue multiplex PCR amplified TCR alpha and beta CDR3s from RNA. Input was about 95-400 ng of tissue mRNA or PBMC total RNA. TCRdb redid the calling of the multiplex PCR reads with MiXCR, one entry per CDR3 protein. The repertoire has 300,000 to 400,000 distinct CDR3 sequences, 41% of them found once; the top ten carry around 13%. The germline gives CDR1 MNHEY, CDR2 SMNVEV (reference sequence). This CDR3 has 15 amino acids. Deletions cut 5 bases from V and 5 bases from J, with 13 bases between. As for this clonotype: Its antigen is unidentified.

This sequence originates from a human donor with low-grade glioma or glioblastoma, undergoing nonglioma brain surgery, or in good health (not recorded which). The chain recombines TRBV27 with TRBJ1-6, with a possible D match to TRBD1 (5 bases). The sequenced material came from glioma tissue, nonneoplastic brain tissue, or PBMCs (not recorded which). In DNA form, the CDR3 reads TGTGCCAGCAGTGCCCAGGGTACCCATAATTCACCCCTCCACTTT. It encodes CASSAQGTHNSPLHF.